Each of the 19 T cell receptor beta chains below was sequenced from the same sample in a study of monozygotic twins with inflammatory bowel disease. Using the 5' RACE reads, TCRdb records one entry per CDR3 protein without DNA. This sample's table reports some 400,000 distinct CDR3 sequences. The sample taken for sequencing was blood. Receptors originate from a human donor with ulcerative colitis or Crohn's disease, or a healthy co-twin of an affected twin (not recorded which).

CDR3 in amino acids: CASSAGQFNEKLFF. V gene TRBV27 combines with J gene TRBJ1-4; the D call of TRBD1 rests on TCRdb alone, since no DNA is present to check it. The CDR3 sequence is 14 residues long. In germline, CDR1 is MNHEY, CDR2 SMNVEV (reference sequence).

The chain has TRBV7-9 and TRBJ1-1; TCRdb gives TRBD1 as the D gene, but with no DNA this cannot be confirmed. The germline V gene encodes CDR1 SEHNR and CDR2 FQNEAQ (reference sequence). The CDR3 is 16 amino acids. This chain's CDR3 is CASSYPNLGGNTEAFF.

The V and J genes are TRBV20-1 and TRBJ2-3; as DNA is missing, the TRBD1 call by TCRdb cannot be tested. In germline, CDR1 is DFQATT, CDR2 SNEGSKA (reference sequence). The CDR3 extends over 14 amino acids. CDR3 residues: CSANGGAAADTQYF.

This chain links TRBV15 with TRBJ1-5; TCRdb's D call, TRBD1, is unchecked because there is no DNA. The CDR3 loop spans 13 amino acids. Germline V gene data show CDR1 as LNHNV and CDR2 as YYDKDF (reference sequence). The CDR3 protein is CATSGDRVRAQHF.

This chain uses TRBV19 with TRBJ2-7; absent DNA, TCRdb's TRBD1 call cannot be checked. This CDR3 has 15 amino acids. Per germline, CDR1 LNHDA and CDR2 SQIVND (reference sequence). The CDR3 sequence: CASSPTGQGAAEQYF.

The chain combines TRBV19 with TRBJ2-3; TCRdb's D call of TRBD2 is untestable without DNA. Germline V CDR1 and CDR2: LNHDA, SQIVND (reference sequence). The CDR3 length is 13 residues. CDR3 sequence: CASTSVRGGTQYF.

V is TRBV25-1 and J is TRBJ1-4; TCRdb calls TRBD1, which cannot be checked without DNA. This CDR3 is 15 amino acids long. Germline V lookup: CDR1 MGHDK, CDR2 SYGVNS. The CDR3 sequence is CASSDLGPTNEKLFF.

The chain has TRBV30 and TRBJ2-1; the TCRdb call, TRBD2, lacks DNA for checking. CDR1 and CDR2 from the germline V gene are GTSNPN and SVGIG (reference sequence). The CDR3 runs to 14 residues. CDR3 loop: CAHEAGVNYNEQFF.

The chain couples TRBV28 to TRBJ2-1; TCRdb's D call of TRBD2 is untestable without DNA. Germline CDR1 reads MDHEN; CDR2 reads SYDVKM. The CDR3 has 17 residues. CDR3 loop: CASRDTSGASSYNEQFF.

The gene calls are TRBV5-4 and TRBJ2-4. The CDR3 totals 14 residues. Germline CDR1 is SGHNT and CDR2 is YYREEE (reference sequence). CDR3 amino acids: CASSLGGLGNIQYF.

The chain couples TRBV5-6 to TRBJ2-5; TCRdb's assignment of TRBD2 cannot be checked, as there is no DNA. CDR3 length: 17 residues. Germline V gene sequence: CDR1 SGHDT, CDR2 YYEEEE. The CDR3 loop reads CASSPGLAGLPQETQYF.

This sequence joins TRBV19 and TRBJ1-1. This CDR3 spans 16 amino acids. Germline CDR1 LNHDA, CDR2 SQIVND (reference sequence). Here the CDR3 reads CASSIPSRLGSTEAFF. Together with reference TRBV19 and TRBJ1-1, the CDR3 gives the full variable domain: DGGITQSPKYLFRKEGQNVTLSCEQNLNHDAMYWYRQDPGQGLRLIYYSQIVNDFQKGDIAEGYSVSREKKESFPLTVTSAQKNPTAFYLCASSIPSRLGSTEAFFGQGTRLTVV.

This chain joins TRBV5-1 and TRBJ2-5; TCRdb returns TRBD1, unconfirmable since there is no DNA. Germline V lookup: CDR1 SGHRS, CDR2 YFSETQ. The CDR3 is 16 amino acids. The CDR3 here is CASSRGQTLFQETQYF.

This chain connects TRBV5-4 to TRBJ1-4. Germline V lookup: CDR1 SGHNT, CDR2 YYREEE (reference sequence). This CDR3 spans 12 amino acids. CDR3 sequence: CASSLSDGKLFF.

V and J are TRBV5-1 and TRBJ2-5. The V gene's germline CDR1 is SGHRS and CDR2 YFSETQ. CDR3 length: 13 residues. The CDR3 reads CASSFHAKETQYF.

The chain has TRBV4-3 and TRBJ1-1; TCRdb names TRBD1, which stays unverified in the absence of DNA. Germline V gene lookup returns CDR1 LGHNA and CDR2 YSLEER. This CDR3 has 15 amino acids. CDR3 loop: CASSQDDRTYTEAFF.

V and J are TRBV29-1 and TRBJ2-2; TCRdb's D gene call, TRBD1, goes unchecked for lack of DNA. The CDR3 sequence is 13 residues long. The V gene's germline CDR1 is SQVTM and CDR2 ANQGSEA. The CDR3 sequence is CSVAGENTGELFF.

This chain joins TRBV7-2 and TRBJ1-2; TCRdb's D gene call, TRBD1, goes unchecked for lack of DNA. CDR1 SGHTA and CDR2 FQGNSA come from the germline V gene. The CDR3 sequence is 14 residues long. CDR3: CASSRRDSLYGYTF.

This chain connects TRBV12-3 or TRBV12-4 to TRBJ2-2; TCRdb's D call of TRBD2 is untestable without DNA. The CDR3 totals 16 residues. This chain's CDR3 is CASTQRGGQGTGELFF.